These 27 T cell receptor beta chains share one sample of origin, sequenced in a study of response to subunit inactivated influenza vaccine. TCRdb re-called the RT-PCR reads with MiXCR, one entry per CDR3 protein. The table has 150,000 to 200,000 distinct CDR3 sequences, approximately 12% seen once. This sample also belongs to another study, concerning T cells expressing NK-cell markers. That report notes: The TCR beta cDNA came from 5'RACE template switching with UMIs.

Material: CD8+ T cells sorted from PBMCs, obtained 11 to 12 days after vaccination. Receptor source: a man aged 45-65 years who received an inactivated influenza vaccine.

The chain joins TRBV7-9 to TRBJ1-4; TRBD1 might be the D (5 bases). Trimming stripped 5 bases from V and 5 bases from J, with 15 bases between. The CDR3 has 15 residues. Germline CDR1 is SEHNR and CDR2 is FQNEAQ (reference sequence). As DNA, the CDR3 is TGTGCCAGCAGCGACTCCGGGACCTTGAATGAAAAACTGTTTTTT. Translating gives CASSDSGTLNEKLFF.

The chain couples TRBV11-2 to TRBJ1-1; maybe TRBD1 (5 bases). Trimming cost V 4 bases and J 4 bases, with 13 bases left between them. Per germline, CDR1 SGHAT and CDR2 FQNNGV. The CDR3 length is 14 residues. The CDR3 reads CASSWGWGITEAFF. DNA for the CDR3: TGTGCCAGCAGCTGGGGATGGGGCATCACTGAAGCTTTCTTT.

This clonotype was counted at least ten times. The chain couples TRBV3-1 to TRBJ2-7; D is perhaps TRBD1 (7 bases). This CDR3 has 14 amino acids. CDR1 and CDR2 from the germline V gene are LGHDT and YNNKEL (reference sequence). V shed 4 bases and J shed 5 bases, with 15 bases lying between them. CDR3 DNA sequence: TGTGCCAGCAGCCCTTACAGGGGACTGGACGAGCAGTACTTC. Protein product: CASSPYRGLDEQYF.

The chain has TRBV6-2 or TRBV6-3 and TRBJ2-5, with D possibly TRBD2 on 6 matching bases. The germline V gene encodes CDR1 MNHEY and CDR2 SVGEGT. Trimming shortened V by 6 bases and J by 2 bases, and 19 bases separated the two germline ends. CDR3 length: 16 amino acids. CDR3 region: CASSWEELTLQETQYF. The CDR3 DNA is TGTGCCAGCAGCTGGGAGGAGTTAACCCTTCAAGAGACCCAGTACTTC.

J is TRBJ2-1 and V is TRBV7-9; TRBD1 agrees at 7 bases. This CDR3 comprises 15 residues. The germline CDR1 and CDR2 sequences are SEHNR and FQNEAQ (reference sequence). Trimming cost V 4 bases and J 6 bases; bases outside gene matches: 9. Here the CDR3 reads CASSSPTGSLNEQFF. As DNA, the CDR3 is TGTGCCAGCAGCTCGCCGACAGGGAGCCTCAATGAGCAGTTCTTC.

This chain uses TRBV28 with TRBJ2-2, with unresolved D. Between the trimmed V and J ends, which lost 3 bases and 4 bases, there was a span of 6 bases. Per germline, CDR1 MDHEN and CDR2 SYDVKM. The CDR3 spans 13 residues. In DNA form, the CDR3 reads TGTGCCAGCAGTTTTCCGTTCACCGGGGAGCTGTTTTTT. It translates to CASSFPFTGELFF.

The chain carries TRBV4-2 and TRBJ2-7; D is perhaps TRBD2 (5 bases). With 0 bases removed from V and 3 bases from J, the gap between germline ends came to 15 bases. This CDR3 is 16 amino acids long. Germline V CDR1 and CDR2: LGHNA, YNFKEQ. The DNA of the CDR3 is TGTGCCAGCAGCCAAGAGGTTTATCGGAGCGGCTACGAGCAGTACTTC. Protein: CASSQEVYRSGYEQYF.

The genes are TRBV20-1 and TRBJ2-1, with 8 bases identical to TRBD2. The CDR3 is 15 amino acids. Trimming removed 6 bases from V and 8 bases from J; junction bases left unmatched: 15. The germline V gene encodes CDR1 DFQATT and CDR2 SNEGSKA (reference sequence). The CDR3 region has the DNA TGCAGTGCCCCCGAAGCGGGAGACCCTCCCTATGAGCAGTTCTTC. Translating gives CSAPEAGDPPYEQFF.

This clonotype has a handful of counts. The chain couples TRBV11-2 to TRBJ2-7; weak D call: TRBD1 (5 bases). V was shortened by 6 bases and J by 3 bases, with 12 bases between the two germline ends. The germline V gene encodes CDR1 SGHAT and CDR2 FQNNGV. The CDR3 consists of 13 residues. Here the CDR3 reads CASSWGRLYEQYF. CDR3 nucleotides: TGTGCCAGCAGTTGGGGCAGGCTCTACGAGCAGTACTTC.

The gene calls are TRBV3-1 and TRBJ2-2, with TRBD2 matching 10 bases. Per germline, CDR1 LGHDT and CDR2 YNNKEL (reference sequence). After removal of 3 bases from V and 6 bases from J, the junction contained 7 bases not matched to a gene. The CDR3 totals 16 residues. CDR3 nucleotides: TGTGCCAGCAGCCACCTTAGCGGGGGGAGCGCCGGGGAGCTGTTTTTT. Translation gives CASSHLSGGSAGELFF.

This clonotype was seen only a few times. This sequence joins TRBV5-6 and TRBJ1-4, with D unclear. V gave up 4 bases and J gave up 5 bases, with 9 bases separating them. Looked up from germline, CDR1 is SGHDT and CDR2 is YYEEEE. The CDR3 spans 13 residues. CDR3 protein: CASSQTLNEKLFF. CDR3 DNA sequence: TGTGCCAGCAGCCAGACACTCAATGAAAAACTGTTTTTT.

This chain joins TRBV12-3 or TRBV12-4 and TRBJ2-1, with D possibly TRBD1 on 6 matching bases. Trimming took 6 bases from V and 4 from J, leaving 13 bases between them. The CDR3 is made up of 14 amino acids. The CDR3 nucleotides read TGTGCCAGCAGCGTAGGGGGATTATACAATGAGCAGTTCTTC. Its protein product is CASSVGGLYNEQFF.

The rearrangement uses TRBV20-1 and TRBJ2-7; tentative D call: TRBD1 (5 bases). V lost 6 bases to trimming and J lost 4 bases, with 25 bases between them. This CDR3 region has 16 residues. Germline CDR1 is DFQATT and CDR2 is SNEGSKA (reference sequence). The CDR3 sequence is CSAPDTTGPTLYEQYF. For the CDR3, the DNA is TGCAGTGCCCCGGACACAACAGGCCCAACCCTTTACGAGCAGTACTTC.

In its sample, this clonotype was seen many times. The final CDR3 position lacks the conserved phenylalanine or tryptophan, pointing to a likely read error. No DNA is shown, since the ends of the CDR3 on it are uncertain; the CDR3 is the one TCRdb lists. The CDR3 protein is CASSQKLAGGPDS. V usage is TRBV4-2 and J usage is TRBJ2-1; no check of the table's D call, TRBD2, against the DNA was made. Inclusive of both ends, the CDR3 amounts to 13 amino acids. Germline CDR1 reads LGHNA; CDR2 reads YNFKEQ.

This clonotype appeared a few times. The CDR3 spells CASSYSRKEVETKNIQYF. Here the CDR3 DNA reads TGTGCCAGCAGTTACTCCCGGAAAGAGGTCGAGACCAAAAACATTCAGTACTTC. The chain couples TRBV6-2 or TRBV6-3 to TRBJ2-4; D gene unclear. This CDR3 is built from 18 residues. Germline values: CDR1 MNHEY, CDR2 SVGEGT. V was pared by 0 bases and J by 2 bases, with 17 bases between.

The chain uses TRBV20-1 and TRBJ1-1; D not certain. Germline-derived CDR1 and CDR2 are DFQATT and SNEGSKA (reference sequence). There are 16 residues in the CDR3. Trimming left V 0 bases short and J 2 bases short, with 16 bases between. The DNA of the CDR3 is TGCAGTGCTAGAGAAGTAGAGGAGGAGCTTAACACTGAAGCTTTCTTT. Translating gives CSAREVEEELNTEAFF.

The CDR3 sequence is CASSLDSGWYGYTF. The CDR3 coding sequence is TGTGCCAGCAGCTTAGATTCTGGGTGGTATGGCTACACCTTC. This chain uses TRBV11-2 with TRBJ1-2; D is ambiguous. V gave up 0 bases and J gave up 5 bases, with 10 bases separating them. The germline V gene encodes CDR1 SGHAT and CDR2 FQNNGV. The CDR3 length is 14 residues. Together with reference TRBV11-2 and TRBJ1-2, the CDR3 gives the full variable domain: EAGVAQSPRYKIIEKRQSVAFWCNPISGHATLYWYQQILGQGPKLLIQFQNNGVVDDSQLPKDRFSAERLKGVDSTLKIQPAKLEDSAVYLCASSLDSGWYGYTFGSGTRLTVV.

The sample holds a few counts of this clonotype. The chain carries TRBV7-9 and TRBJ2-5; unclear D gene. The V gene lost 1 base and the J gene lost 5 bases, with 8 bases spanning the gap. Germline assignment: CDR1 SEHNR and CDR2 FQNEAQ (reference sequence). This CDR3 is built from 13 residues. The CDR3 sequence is CASSLVMGETQYF. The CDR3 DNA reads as TGTGCCAGCAGCTTAGTAATGGGGGAGACCCAGTACTTC.

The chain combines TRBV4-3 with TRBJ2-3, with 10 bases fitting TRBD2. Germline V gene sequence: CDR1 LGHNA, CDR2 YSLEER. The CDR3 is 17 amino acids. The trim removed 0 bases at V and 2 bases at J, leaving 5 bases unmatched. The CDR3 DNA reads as TGCGCCAGCAGCCAAGATCCAGCGGGGGGGACCACAGATACGCAGTATTTT. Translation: CASSQDPAGGTTDTQYF.

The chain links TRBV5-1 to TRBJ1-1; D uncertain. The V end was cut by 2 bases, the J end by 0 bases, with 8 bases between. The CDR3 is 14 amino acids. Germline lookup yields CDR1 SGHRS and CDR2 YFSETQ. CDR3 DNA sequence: TGCGCCAGCAGCTTTTCCCCCTTGAACACTGAAGCTTTCTTT. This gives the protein CASSFSPLNTEAFF.

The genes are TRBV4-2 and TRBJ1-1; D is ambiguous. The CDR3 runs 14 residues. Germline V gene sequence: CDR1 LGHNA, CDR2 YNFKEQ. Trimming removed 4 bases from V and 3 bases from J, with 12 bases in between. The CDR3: CASSLRFSDTEAFF. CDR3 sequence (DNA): TGTGCCAGCAGCCTCCGATTCTCGGACACTGAAGCTTTCTTT.

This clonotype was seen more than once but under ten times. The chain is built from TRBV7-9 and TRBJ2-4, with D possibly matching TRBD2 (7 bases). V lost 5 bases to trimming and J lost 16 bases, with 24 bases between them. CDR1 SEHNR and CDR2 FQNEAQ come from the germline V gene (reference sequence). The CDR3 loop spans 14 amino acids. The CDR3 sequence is CASSAPGHQTGGYF. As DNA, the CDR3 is TGTGCCAGCAGCGCACCGGGACACCAAACGGGGGGTTACTTC.

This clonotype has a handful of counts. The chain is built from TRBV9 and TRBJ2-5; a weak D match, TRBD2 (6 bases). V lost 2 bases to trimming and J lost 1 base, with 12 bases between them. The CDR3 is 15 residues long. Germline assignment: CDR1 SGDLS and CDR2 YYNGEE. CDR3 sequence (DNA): TGTGCCAGCAGCGTGGGCGGGGCGGCCCAAGAGACCCAGTACTTC. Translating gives CASSVGGAAQETQYF.

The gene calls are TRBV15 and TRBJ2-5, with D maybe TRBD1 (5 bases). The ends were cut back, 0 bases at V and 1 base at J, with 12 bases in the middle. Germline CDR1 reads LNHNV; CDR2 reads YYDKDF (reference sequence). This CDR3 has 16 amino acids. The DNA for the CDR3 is TGTGCCACCAGCAGAGATTGGTCGACAGCCCAAGAGACCCAGTACTTC. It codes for CATSRDWSTAQETQYF.

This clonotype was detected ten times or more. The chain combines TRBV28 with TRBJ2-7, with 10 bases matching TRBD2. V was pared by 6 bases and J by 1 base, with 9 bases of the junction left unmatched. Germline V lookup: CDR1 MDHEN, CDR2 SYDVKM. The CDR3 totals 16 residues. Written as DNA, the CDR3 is TGTGCCAGCAGCCTCCCTAGCGGGAGTGGATCCTACGAGCAGTACTTC. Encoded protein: CASSLPSGSGSYEQYF.

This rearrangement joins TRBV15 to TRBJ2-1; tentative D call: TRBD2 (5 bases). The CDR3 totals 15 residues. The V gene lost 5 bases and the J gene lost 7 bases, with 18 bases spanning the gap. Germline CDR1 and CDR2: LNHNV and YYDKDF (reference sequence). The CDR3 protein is CATSPRVGRMNEQFF. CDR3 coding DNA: TGTGCCACCAGCCCGCGGGTTGGGAGAATGAATGAGCAGTTCTTC.

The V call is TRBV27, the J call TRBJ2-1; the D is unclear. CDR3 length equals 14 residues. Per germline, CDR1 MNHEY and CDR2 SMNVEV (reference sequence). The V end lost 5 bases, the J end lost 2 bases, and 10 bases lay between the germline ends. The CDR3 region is CASSLTATYNEQFF. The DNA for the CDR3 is TGTGCCAGCAGTCTAACAGCTACCTACAATGAGCAGTTCTTC.